This TCR beta chain appears in the sequencing data of a study of molecular identifiers for immune sequencing clone quantification. Study information: Replicates involved a five-way split of RNA from roughly 18,000 or 92,000 naive CD8 cells, with sequencing of four. General study results and limits: Beyond 20 RNA copies, clones held over 99% of effector molecules, compared with under 1% in naive cells.

TCRdb reanalysed the PCR reads using MiXCR and keeps one entry per CDR3 protein. The sample comprises hundreds of thousands of distinct CDR3 sequences, 25% of which are singletons, and about 0.81% rests with the top ten. Between about 19,000 and 1,100,000 sorted cells, with 10%, 30% or 50% RNA, yielded naive CD8 libraries. Worth noting for this clonotype: What it binds is not known.

CDR3 length: 16 amino acids. V was clipped by 4 bases and J by 6 bases; unmatched bases: 9. Looked up from germline, CDR1 is SEHNR and CDR2 is FQNEAQ (reference sequence). The source material was naive CD8+ T cells from blood, with Jurkat cell RNA spiked in. Subset described: FACS-sorted CD8+CD4-CCR7+CD45RA+ naive T cells. This TCR was sampled from a human donor in good health. Some libraries in this study had Jurkat cell RNA spiked in. V and J are TRBV7-9 and TRBJ2-3, with 11 bases fitting TRBD2. The CDR3 sequence: CASSSLTSGEGDTQYF. In nucleotides, the CDR3 is TGTGCCAGCAGCTCGCTGACTAGCGGGGAGGGCGATACGCAGTATTTT.